This entry describes one T cell receptor beta chain. Its antigen is as yet unknown. This specimen comes from a study of T cells in Graves' hyperthyroidism and ophthalmopathy. Amplified TCR beta CDR3 regions came from RNA transcripts. HTBI primers were employed in a first-round RT-PCR of the TCR CDR3. MiXCR, run by TCRdb on the multiplex PCR reads, gives a single entry per CDR3 protein. The sample has roughly 510,000 distinct CDR3 sequences, less than 25% seen once. General study findings and limits: Model predictions of ophthalmopathy came a median around 6.5 months before onset.

Trimming removed 2 bases from V and 8 bases from J, with 19 bases in between. The CDR3 has 15 residues. The V gene's germline CDR1 is MNHEY and CDR2 SVGEGT. The V call is TRBV6-2 or TRBV6-3, the J call TRBJ2-7, with D possibly matching TRBD1 (7 bases). This clonotype originated in a man aged 18 to 29 with Graves' hyperthyroidism. Sequencing was done on a sample of blood. The CDR3 region is CASSYRGTTGFKQYF. For the CDR3, the DNA is TGTGCCAGCAGTTACCGGGGGACGACAGGGTTCAAGCAGTACTTC.